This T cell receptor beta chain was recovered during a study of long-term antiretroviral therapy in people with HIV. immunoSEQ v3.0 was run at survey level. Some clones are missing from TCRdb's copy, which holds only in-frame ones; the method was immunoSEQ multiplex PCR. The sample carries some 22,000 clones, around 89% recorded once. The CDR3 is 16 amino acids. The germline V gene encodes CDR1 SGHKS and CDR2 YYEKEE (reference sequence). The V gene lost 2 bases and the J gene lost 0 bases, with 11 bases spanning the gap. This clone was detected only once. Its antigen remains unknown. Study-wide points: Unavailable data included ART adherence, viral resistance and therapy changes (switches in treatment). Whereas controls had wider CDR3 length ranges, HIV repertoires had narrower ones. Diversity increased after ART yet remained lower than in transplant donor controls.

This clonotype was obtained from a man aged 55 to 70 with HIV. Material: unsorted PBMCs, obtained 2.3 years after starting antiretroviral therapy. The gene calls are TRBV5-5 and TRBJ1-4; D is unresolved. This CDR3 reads CASSLSRPATNEKLFF. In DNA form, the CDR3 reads TGTGCCAGCAGCTTATCCCGGCCTGCAACTAATGAAAAACTGTTTTTT.